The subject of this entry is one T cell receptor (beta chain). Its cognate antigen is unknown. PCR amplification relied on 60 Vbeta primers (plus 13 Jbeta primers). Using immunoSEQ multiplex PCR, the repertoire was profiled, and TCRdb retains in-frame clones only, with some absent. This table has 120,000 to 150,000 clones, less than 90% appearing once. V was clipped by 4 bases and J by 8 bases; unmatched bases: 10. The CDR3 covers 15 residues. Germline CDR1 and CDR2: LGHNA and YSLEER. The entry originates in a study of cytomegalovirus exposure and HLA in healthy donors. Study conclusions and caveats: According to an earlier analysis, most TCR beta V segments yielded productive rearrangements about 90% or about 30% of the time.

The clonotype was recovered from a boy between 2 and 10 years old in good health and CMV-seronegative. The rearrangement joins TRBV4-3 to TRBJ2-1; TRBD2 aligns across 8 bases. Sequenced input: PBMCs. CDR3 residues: CASSLGPAGAYEQFF. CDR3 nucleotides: TGCGCCAGCAGCCTGGGACCAGCGGGAGCTTATGAGCAGTTCTTC.